The entry below describes one T cell receptor (beta chain). There are 12 residues in the CDR3. CDR1 MNHNY and CDR2 SVGAGI come from the germline V gene (reference sequence). Between the trimmed V and J ends, which lost 2 bases and 3 bases, there was a span of 2 bases. This sample is drawn from a study of OX40 agonist ivuxolimab in advanced cancers. Study information: People who had prior anti-PD-1, anti-PD-L1 or anti-CTLA-4 therapy could take part, and around 40% had some.

Assay: immunoSEQ multiplex PCR; the TCRdb copy retains only in-frame clones and omits some. Among about 55,000 clones listed, approximately 84% were seen once. The receptor comes from an adult with an advanced solid tumor such as melanoma, head and neck, liver or kidney cancer. Sequences were derived from CD4+ or CD8+ T cells sorted from blood, sampled in a trial of the OX40 agonist ivuxolimab. V is TRBV6-6 and J is TRBJ1-5; no reliable D call. This chain's CDR3 is CASSYLNQPQHF. The CDR3 DNA reads TGTGCCAGCAGTTACCTCAATCAGCCCCAGCATTTT.